The TCR beta chain described here comes from a study of T cells in Graves' hyperthyroidism and ophthalmopathy. Researchers took RNA transcripts and amplified the TCR beta CDR3 regions from them. First-round RT-PCR with HTBI primers amplified the TCR CDR3 region. TCRdb analysed the multiplex PCR reads with MiXCR anew, one entry per CDR3 protein. The sample consists of under 550,000 distinct CDR3 sequences, around 15% of them appearing once. Hyperthyroidism had been newly diagnosed in patients aged 18 to 65, and its duration was under 2 months. Lactation, pregnancy, other autoimmune disease or uncontrolled infection led to exclusion of patients. Clinical symptoms, serum thyroxine and TRAb, thyroid ultrasound and orbital computed tomography together formed the diagnostic basis. Looked up from germline, CDR1 is MRHNA and CDR2 is SNTAGT. Trimming left V 11 bases short and J 2 bases short, with 16 bases between. The CDR3 runs to 14 residues.

V gene TRBV6-4 combines with J gene TRBJ1-5, with D maybe TRBD1 (5 bases). The sequence was collected from a woman under 30 with Graves' hyperthyroidism. The sample taken for sequencing was blood. CDR3 bases: TGTGCCGGCGATTGGGTCAGGGGCAATCAGCCCCAGCATTTT. Translation: CAGDWVRGNQPQHF.